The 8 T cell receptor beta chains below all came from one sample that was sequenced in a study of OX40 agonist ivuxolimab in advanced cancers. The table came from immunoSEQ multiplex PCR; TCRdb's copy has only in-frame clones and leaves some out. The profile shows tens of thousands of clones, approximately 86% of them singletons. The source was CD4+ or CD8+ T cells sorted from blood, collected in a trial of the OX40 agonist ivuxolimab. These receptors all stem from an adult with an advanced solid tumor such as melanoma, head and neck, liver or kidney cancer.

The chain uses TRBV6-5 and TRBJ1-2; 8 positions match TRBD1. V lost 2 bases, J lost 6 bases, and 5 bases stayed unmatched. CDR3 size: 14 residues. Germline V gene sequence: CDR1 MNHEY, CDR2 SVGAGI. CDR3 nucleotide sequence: TGTGCCAGCAGTTACGGTCGGACAGGGAATGGCTACACCTTC. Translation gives CASSYGRTGNGYTF.

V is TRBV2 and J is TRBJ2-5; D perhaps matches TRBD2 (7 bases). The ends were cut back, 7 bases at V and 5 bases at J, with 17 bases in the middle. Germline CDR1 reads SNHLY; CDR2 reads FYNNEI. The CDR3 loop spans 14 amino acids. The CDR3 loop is CASTGGYRPETQYF. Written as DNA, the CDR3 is TGTGCCAGCACGGGGGGCTATCGTCCGGAGACCCAGTACTTC.

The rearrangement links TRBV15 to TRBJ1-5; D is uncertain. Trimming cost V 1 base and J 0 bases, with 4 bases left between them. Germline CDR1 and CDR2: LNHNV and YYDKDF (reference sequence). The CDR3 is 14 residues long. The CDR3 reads CATSRGDSNQPQHF. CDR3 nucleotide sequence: TGTGCCACCAGCAGAGGAGATAGCAATCAGCCCCAGCATTTT.

DNA for the CDR3: TGTGCCAGCAGCTTGGCAGGGGAGCTGTTTTTT. It codes for CASSLAGELFF. This chain joins TRBV7-9 and TRBJ2-2; D gene ambiguous. The ends were cut back, 3 bases at V and 8 bases at J, with 4 bases in the middle. Germline V gene lookup returns CDR1 SEHNR and CDR2 FQNEAQ (reference sequence). CDR3 size: 11 residues. The entire variable domain, with the rest obtained from reference TRBV7-9 and TRBJ2-2, is as follows: DTGVSQNPRHKITKRGQNVTFRCDPISEHNRLYWYRQTLGQGPEFLTYFQNEAQLEKSRLLSDRFSAERPKGSFSTLEIQRTEQGDSAMYLCASSLAGELFFGEGSRLTVL.

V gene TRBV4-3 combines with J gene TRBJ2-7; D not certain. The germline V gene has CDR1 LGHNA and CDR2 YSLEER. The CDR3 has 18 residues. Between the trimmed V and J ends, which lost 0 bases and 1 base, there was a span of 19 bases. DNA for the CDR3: TGCGCCAGCAGCCAAGACTCTACTACAGAGCATCTTTCCTACGAGCAGTACTTC. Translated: CASSQDSTTEHLSYEQYF.

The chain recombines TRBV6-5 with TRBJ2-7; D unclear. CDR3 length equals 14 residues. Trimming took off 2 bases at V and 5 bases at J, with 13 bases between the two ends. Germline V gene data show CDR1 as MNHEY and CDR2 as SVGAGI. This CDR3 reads CASSYSGVTHEQYF. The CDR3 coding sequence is TGTGCCAGCAGTTACAGTGGGGTAACCCACGAGCAGTACTTC.

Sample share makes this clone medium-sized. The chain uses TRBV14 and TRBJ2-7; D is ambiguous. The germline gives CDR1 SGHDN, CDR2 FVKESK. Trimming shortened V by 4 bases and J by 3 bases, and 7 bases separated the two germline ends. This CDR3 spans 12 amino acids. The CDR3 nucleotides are TGTGCCAGCAGCCGCCTCTACTACGAGCAGTACTTC. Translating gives CASSRLYYEQYF.

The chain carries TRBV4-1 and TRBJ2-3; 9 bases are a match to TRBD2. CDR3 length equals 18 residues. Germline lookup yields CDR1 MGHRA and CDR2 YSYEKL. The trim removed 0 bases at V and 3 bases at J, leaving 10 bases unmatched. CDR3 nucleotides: TGCGCCAGCAGCCAAGATTGGGAGACTAGCGGAACGACAGATACGCAGTATTTT. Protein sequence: CASSQDWETSGTTDTQYF.